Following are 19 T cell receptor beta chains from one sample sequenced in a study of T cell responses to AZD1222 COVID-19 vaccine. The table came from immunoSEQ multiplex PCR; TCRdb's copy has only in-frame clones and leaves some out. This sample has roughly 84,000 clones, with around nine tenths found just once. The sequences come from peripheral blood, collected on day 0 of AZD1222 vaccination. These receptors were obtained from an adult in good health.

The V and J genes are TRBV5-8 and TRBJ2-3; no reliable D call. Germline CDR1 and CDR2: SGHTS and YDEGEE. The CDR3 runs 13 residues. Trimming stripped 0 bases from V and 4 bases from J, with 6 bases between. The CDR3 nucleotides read TGTGCCAGCAGCTTGGGAAGCGCAGATACGCAGTATTTT. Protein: CASSLGSADTQYF. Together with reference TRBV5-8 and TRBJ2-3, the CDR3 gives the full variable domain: EAGVTQSPTHLIKTRGQQATLRCSPISGHTSVYWYQQALGLGLQFLLWYDEGEERNRGNFPPRFSGRQFPNYSSELNVNALELEDSALYLCASSLGSADTQYFGPGTRLTVL.

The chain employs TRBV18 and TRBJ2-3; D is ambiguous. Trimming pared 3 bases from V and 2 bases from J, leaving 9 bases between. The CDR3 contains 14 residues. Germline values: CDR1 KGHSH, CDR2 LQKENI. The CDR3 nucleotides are TGTGCCAGCTCACCTATAGACCCCACAGATACGCAGTATTTT. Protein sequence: CASSPIDPTDTQYF.

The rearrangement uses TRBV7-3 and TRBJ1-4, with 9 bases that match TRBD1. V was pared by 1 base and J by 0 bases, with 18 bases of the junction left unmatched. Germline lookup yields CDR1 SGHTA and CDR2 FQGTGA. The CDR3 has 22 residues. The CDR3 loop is CASSLITRGDRAAPSTNEKLFF. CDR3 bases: TGTGCCAGCAGCTTAATAACGCGAGGGGACAGGGCGGCCCCATCAACTAATGAAAAACTGTTTTTT. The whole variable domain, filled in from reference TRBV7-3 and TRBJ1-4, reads GAGVSQTPSNKVTEKGKYVELRCDPISGHTALYWYRQSLGQGPEFLIYFQGTGAADDSGLPNDRFFAVRPEGSVSTLKIQRTERGDSAVYLCASSLITRGDRAAPSTNEKLFFGSGTQLSVL.

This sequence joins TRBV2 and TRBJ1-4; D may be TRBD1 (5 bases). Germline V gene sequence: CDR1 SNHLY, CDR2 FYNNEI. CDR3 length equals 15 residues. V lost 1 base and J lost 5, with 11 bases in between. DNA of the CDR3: TGTGCCAGCAGTGAAGAAGGGGCGGGAAATGAAAAACTGTTTTTT. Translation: CASSEEGAGNEKLFF. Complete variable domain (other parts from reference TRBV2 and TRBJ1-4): EPEVTQTPSHQVTQMGQEVILRCVPISNHLYFYWYRQILGQKVEFLVSFYNNEISEKSEIFDDQFSVERPDGSNFTLKIRSTKLEDSAMYFCASSEEGAGNEKLFFGSGTQLSVL.

The CDR3 bases are TGTGCCAGCAGCCTCGGGGGCCGACAAGGCACTGAAGCTTTCTTT. This translates into CASSLGGRQGTEAFF. The rearrangement joins TRBV3-1 (or the pseudogene TRBV3-2) to TRBJ1-1, with D possibly matching TRBD1 (6 bases). Germline V gives CDR1 LGHDT, CDR2 YNNKEL (reference sequence). Deletions cut 4 bases from V and 4 bases from J, with 16 bases between. The length of the CDR3 is 15 residues.

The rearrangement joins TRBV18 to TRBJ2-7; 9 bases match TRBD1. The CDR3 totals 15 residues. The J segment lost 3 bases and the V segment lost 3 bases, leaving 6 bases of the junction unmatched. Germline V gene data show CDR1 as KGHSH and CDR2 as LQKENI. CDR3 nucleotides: TGTGCCAGCTCACCCGGACAGGGGAAAGGCTACGAGCAGTACTTC. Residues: CASSPGQGKGYEQYF.

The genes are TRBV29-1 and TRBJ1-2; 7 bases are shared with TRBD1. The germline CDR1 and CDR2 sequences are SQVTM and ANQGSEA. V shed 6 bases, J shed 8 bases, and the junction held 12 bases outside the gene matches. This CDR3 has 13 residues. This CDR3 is CSVPWDSVGGYTF. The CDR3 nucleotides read TGCAGCGTCCCGTGGGACAGCGTAGGAGGCTACACCTTC.

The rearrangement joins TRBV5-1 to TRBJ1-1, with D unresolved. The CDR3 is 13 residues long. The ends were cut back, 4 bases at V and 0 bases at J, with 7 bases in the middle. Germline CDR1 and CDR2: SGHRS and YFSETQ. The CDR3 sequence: CASSDTMNTEAFF. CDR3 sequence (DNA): TGCGCCAGCAGCGACACAATGAACACTGAAGCTTTCTTT.

The CDR3 loop reads CASSLYGQGADDTQYF. The CDR3 nucleotides are TGTGCCAGCAGCTTATATGGACAGGGGGCGGATGATACGCAGTATTTT. V usage is TRBV7-2 and J usage is TRBJ2-3; 11 nucleotides agree with TRBD1. The germline CDR1 and CDR2 sequences are SGHTA and FQGNSA. The CDR3 consists of 16 residues. Trimming at V came to 2 bases and at J to 6 bases, leaving 7 bases not matched to a gene.

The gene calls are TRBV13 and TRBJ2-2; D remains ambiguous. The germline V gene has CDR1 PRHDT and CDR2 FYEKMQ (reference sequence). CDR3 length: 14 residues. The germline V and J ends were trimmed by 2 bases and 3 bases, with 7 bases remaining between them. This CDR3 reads CASSLKPDTGELFF. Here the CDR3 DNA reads TGTGCCAGCAGCTTAAAACCTGACACCGGGGAGCTGTTTTTT.

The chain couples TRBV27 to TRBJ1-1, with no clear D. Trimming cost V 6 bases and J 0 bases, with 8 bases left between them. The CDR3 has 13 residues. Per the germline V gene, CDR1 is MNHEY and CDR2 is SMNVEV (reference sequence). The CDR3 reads CASSLVLNTEAFF. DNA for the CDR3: TGTGCCAGCAGCCTTGTACTGAACACTGAAGCTTTCTTT.

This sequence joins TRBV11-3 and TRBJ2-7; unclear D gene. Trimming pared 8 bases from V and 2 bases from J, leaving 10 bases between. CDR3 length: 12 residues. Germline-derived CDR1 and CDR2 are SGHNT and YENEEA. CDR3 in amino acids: CASGLGTYEQYF. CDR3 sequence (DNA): TGTGCCAGCGGCCTTGGGACCTACGAGCAGTACTTC.

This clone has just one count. The CDR3 region is CASSQDRGYNEQFF. CDR3 sequence (DNA): TGTGCCAGCAGCCAAGATAGGGGGTACAATGAGCAGTTCTTC. This sequence joins TRBV3-1 (or the pseudogene TRBV3-2) and TRBJ2-1, with D tentatively TRBD1 (6 bases). Germline assignment: CDR1 LGHDT and CDR2 YNNKEL (reference sequence). V was shortened by 0 bases and J by 4 bases, with 7 bases between the two germline ends. The CDR3 contains 14 residues.

The CDR3 loop is CASSPDNPNQPQHF. In DNA, the CDR3 is TGCGCCAGCAGCCCGGACAATCCAAATCAGCCCCAGCATTTT. The chain is built from TRBV5-1 and TRBJ1-5; TRBD1 is a possible D gene (5 bases). V was clipped by 4 bases and J by 4 bases, with 12 bases between them. Per the germline V gene, CDR1 is SGHRS and CDR2 is YFSETQ. This CDR3 region has 14 residues.

The CDR3 region has the DNA TGCGCCAGCAGCCCACTGGGACAGGGGGGGACTGAAGCTTTCTTT. Its protein product is CASSPLGQGGTEAFF. The V and J genes are TRBV5-1 and TRBJ1-1; TRBD1 matches at 11 bases. The CDR3 covers 15 residues. CDR1 and CDR2 from the germline V gene are SGHRS and YFSETQ. V was clipped by 4 bases and J by 5 bases; unmatched bases: 7.

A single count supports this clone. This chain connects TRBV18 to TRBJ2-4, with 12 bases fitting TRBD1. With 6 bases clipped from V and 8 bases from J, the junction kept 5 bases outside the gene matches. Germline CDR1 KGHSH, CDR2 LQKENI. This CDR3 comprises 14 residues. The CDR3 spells CASSLGQGADIQYF. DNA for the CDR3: TGTGCCAGCTCGCTGGGACAGGGGGCTGACATTCAGTACTTC. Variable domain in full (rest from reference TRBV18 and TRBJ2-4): NAGVMQNPRHLVRRRGQEARLRCSPMKGHSHVYWYRQLPEEGLKFMVYLQKENIIDESGMPKERFSAEFPKEGPSILRIQQVVRGDSAAYFCASSLGQGADIQYFGAGTRLSVL.

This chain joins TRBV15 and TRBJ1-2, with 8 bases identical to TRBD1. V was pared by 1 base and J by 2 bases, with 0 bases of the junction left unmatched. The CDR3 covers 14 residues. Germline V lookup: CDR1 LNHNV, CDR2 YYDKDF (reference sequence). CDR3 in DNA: TGTGCCACCAGCAGAGGACAGGGGAACTATGGCTACACCTTC. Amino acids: CATSRGQGNYGYTF.

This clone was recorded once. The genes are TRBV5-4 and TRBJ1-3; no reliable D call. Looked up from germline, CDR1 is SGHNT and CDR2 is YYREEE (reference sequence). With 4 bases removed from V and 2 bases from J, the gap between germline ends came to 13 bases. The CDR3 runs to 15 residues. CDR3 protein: CASSLEAGPGNTIYF. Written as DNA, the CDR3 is TGTGCCAGCAGCCTGGAGGCAGGCCCTGGAAACACCATATATTTT.

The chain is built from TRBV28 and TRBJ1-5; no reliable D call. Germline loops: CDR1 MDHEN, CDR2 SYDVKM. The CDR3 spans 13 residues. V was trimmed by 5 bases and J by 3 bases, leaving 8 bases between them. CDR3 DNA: TGTGCCAGCAGTCCTCCCGTCAATCAGCCCCAGCATTTT. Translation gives CASSPPVNQPQHF.